This T cell receptor (beta chain) was identified during a study of graft-versus-host responses after intestinal transplantation. CDR1 is SGDLS and CDR2 is YYNGEE in the germline V gene. This CDR3 contains 15 residues. V lost 4 bases and J 0 bases, leaving 12 bases between the germline ends. The table came from immunoSEQ multiplex PCR; TCRdb's copy has only in-frame clones and leaves some out. The repertoire holds around 25,000 clones, with 80% to 90% as singletons. The chain uses TRBV9 and TRBJ2-3; TRBD1 is a possible D gene (6 bases). Material: PBMCs, obtained 463 days after intestinal transplant. The clonotype originates from a human patient who received an intestinal transplant, so some T cells may come from the graft donor. The chain's CDR3 is CASSRQGISTDTQYF. The CDR3 region has the DNA TGTGCCAGCAGCAGGCAGGGGATAAGCACAGATACGCAGTATTTT.